Below, 14 T cell receptor beta chains from the same sample are listed, as sequenced in a study of shared clonotypes between healthy human individuals. CD45RO negativity and positive selection for CCR7 defined naive CD8 cells, a population that excluded terminally differentiated effector memory CD45RA+ cells. Measured with immunoSEQ multiplex PCR; TCRdb has only the in-frame clones, and not every one. The repertoire holds millions of clones, about 93% seen once, with under 2% in the top ten. The specimen was naive CD8+ T cells from PBMCs. These receptors were taken from a man between 18 and 35 years old in good health. Some clones in this sample may be carry-over from other donors' samples.

The chain has TRBV27 and TRBJ2-7; 9 nucleotides agree with TRBD2. V was pared by 4 bases and J by 4 bases, with 5 bases of the junction left unmatched. This CDR3 spans 14 amino acids. Germline-derived CDR1 and CDR2 are MNHEY and SMNVEV (reference sequence). The CDR3 nucleotides read TGTGCCAGCAGTTCTGCGGGAGGGCCTTACGAGCAGTACTTC. Protein product: CASSSAGGPYEQYF.

The V gene is TRBV27, the J gene TRBJ2-7; D is tentatively TRBD1 or TRBD2 (5 bases each). V gave up 4 bases and J gave up 4 bases, with 11 bases separating them. The CDR3 length is 13 residues. From germline, CDR1 is MNHEY and CDR2 SMNVEV (reference sequence). For the CDR3, the DNA is TGTGCCAGCAGTTATTCAGGGAGATACGAGCAGTACTTC. Its protein product is CASSYSGRYEQYF.

This chain joins TRBV11-2 and TRBJ1-2, with no clear D. The V end was cut by 2 bases, the J end by 1 base, with 8 bases between. The CDR3 length is 14 residues. Germline loops: CDR1 SGHAT, CDR2 FQNNGV. The CDR3 DNA is TGTGCCAGCAGCTTATCTGCCTTTAACTATGGCTACACCTTC. Residues: CASSLSAFNYGYTF.

This clone was detected once. This chain links TRBV6-5 with TRBJ2-1; TRBD2 matches 13 bases. Germline trimming cut 2 bases from V and 10 bases from J; bases unmatched to any gene: 2. CDR1 and CDR2 from the germline V gene are MNHEY and SVGAGI. This CDR3 comprises 14 residues. CDR3 DNA sequence: TGTGCCAGCAGTTACGGACTAGCGGGAGTGGAGCAGTTCTTC. It yields the protein CASSYGLAGVEQFF.

This clone came up once. CDR3 sequence reads: CASSLLKSSGSDSEQFF. The DNA for the CDR3 is TGTGCCAGCAGTTTATTAAAGAGTAGCGGGAGCGACAGTGAGCAGTTCTTC. This chain links TRBV27 with TRBJ2-1; 9 nucleotides match TRBD2. J was trimmed by 9 bases and V by 1 base; bases with no gene match: 13. This CDR3 contains 17 residues. The germline V gene has CDR1 MNHEY and CDR2 SMNVEV (reference sequence).

The gene calls are TRBV2 and TRBJ1-4, with 7 nucleotides matching TRBD1. CDR1 is SNHLY, CDR2 FYNNEI, per germline. With V trimmed by 5 bases and J by 1 base, 4 bases remained unmatched. This CDR3 spans 15 amino acids. The CDR3 sequence is CASSPTGQTNEKLFF. CDR3 DNA: TGTGCCAGCAGTCCGACAGGGCAAACTAATGAAAAACTGTTTTTT. The full variable domain, rest sourced from reference TRBV2 and TRBJ1-4, is EPEVTQTPSHQVTQMGQEVILRCVPISNHLYFYWYRQILGQKVEFLVSFYNNEISEKSEIFDDQFSVERPDGSNFTLKIRSTKLEDSAMYFCASSPTGQTNEKLFFGSGTQLSVL.

V and J are TRBV27 and TRBJ2-1, with a tentative D call TRBD2 (5 bases). This CDR3 has 13 amino acids. V lost 4 bases, J lost 10 bases, and 14 bases lay in between. Germline lookup yields CDR1 MNHEY and CDR2 SMNVEV (reference sequence). The CDR3 region is CASSSNLASEQFF. CDR3 nucleotide sequence: TGTGCCAGCAGTTCAAACTTAGCGTCCGAGCAGTTCTTC.

V gene TRBV9 combines with J gene TRBJ2-7, with 10 bases aligning to TRBD1. The CDR3 runs to 15 residues. The junction had 8 bases not matched to a gene; V was cut back by 3 bases and J by 5 bases. Germline V gives CDR1 SGDLS, CDR2 YYNGEE. The CDR3 DNA reads as TGTGCCAGCAGCGAAGGACAGGGGGTTATAGACGAGCAGTACTTC. Translated, it gives CASSEGQGVIDEQYF.

The V and J genes are TRBV4-2 and TRBJ1-1; tentatively, D is TRBD1 (6 bases). Germline-derived CDR1 and CDR2 are LGHNA and YNFKEQ. Trimming left V 1 base short and J 4 bases short, with 16 bases between. This CDR3 region has 16 residues. DNA for the CDR3: TGTGCCAGCAGCCAAGTCTCGGGGGCGAGGGGCACTGAAGCTTTCTTT. Translation: CASSQVSGARGTEAFF.

About this clone itself: One end of the junction does not line up with germline, which may come from a read error. The gene calls are TRBV29-1 and TRBJ1-2; D perhaps matches TRBD1 (5 bases). From germline, CDR1 is SQVTM and CDR2 ANQGSEA. This CDR3 comprises 17 residues. The CDR3 DNA reads as TGCAACGTTTTCCTAAGGGACCCAATGGAACGGGACTATGGCTACACCTTC. This sequence encodes CNVFLRDPMERDYGYTF.

The DNA of the CDR3 is TGTGCCAGCAGCCCAGGACCGGGGTACGAGCAGTACTTC. This codes for CASSPGPGYEQYF. The chain joins TRBV7-6 to TRBJ2-7, with D perhaps TRBD2 (5 bases). The germline V and J ends were trimmed by 5 bases and 4 bases, with 12 bases remaining between them. Per the germline V gene, CDR1 is SGHVS and CDR2 is FNYEAQ. The CDR3 runs to 13 residues.

This clone was detected a few times. The chain employs TRBV5-4 and TRBJ1-1; perhaps TRBD1 as D (5 bases). Trimming stripped 2 bases from V and 0 bases from J, with 11 bases between. The CDR3 is made up of 15 amino acids. The V gene's germline CDR1 is SGHNT and CDR2 YYREEE (reference sequence). CDR3 in amino acids: CASSFVTGLNTEAFF. In DNA form, the CDR3 reads TGTGCCAGCAGCTTCGTAACAGGCCTGAACACTGAAGCTTTCTTT.

This rearrangement joins TRBV11-1 to TRBJ2-5, with D unclear. This CDR3 is built from 14 residues. CDR1 SGHAT and CDR2 FQDESV come from the germline V gene (reference sequence). Trimming took 2 bases from V and 2 from J, leaving 9 bases between them. The CDR3 coding sequence is TGTGCCAGCAGCTTAACGCAGGATCAAGAGACCCAGTACTTC. Translating gives CASSLTQDQETQYF.

V usage is TRBV27 and J usage is TRBJ2-7; either TRBD1 or TRBD2 may fit D (5 bases each). The length of the CDR3 is 15 residues. V was clipped by 5 bases and J by 6 bases, with 20 bases between them. The V gene's germline CDR1 is MNHEY and CDR2 SMNVEV (reference sequence). CDR3 region: CASSPPGLGVGEQYF. The CDR3 coding sequence is TGTGCCAGCAGTCCCCCCGGTTTGGGGGTGGGCGAGCAGTACTTC.